The entry below describes one T cell receptor beta chain. Its antigen remains unknown. This sample stems from a study of graft-versus-host responses after intestinal transplantation. TCRdb's copy holds only in-frame clones and misses some; the assay was immunoSEQ multiplex PCR. Among some 100,000 clones listed, under 95% were seen once. Study-wide results and caveats: Patients with graft-donor T cell macrochimerism had high graft-versus-host to host-versus-graft clonal ratios in allografts. The marrow of recipients harbored GvH clones, and ileum or blood showed some of them first.

CDR3 length equals 15 residues. The ends were cut back, 2 bases at V and 1 base at J, with 10 bases in the middle. Germline CDR1 is PRHDT and CDR2 is FYEKMQ (reference sequence). The clonotype originates from a human donor who received an intestinal transplant. This specimen consisted of unstimulated CD8+ T cells sorted from spleen or lymph node cells, obtained before intestinal transplant. The V call is TRBV13, the J call TRBJ2-3; the D gene is possibly TRBD1 (5 bases). The CDR3 DNA follows: TGTGCCAGCAGCTTAACGGACACCCGCACAGATACGCAGTATTTT. Translation: CASSLTDTRTDTQYF.